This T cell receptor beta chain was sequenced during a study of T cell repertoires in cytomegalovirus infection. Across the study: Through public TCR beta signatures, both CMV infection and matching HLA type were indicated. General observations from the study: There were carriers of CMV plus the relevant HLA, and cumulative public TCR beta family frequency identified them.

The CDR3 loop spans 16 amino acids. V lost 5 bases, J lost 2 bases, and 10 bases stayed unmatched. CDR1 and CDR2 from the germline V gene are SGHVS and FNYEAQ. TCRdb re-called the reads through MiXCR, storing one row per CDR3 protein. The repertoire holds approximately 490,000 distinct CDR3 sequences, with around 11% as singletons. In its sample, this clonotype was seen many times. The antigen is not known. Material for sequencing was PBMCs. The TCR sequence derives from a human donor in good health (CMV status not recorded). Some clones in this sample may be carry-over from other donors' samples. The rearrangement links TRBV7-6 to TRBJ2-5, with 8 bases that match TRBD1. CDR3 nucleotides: TGTGCCAGCAGCCGCGGCTCCGGGACAGGACAAGAGACCCAGTACTTC. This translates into CASSRGSGTGQETQYF.